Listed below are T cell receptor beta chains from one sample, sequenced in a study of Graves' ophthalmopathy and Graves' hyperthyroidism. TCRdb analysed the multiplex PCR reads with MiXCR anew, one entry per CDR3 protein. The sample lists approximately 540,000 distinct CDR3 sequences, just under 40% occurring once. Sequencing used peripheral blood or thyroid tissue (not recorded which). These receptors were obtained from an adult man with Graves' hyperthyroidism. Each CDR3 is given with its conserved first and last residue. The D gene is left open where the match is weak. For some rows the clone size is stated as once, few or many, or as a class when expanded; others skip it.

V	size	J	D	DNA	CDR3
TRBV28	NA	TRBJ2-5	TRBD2	TGTGCCAGCAGTTTTCAGATCGGGACTAGCAGAGAGACCCAGTACTTC	CASSFQIGTSRETQYF
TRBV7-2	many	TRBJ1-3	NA	TGTGCCAGCAGCTTAGAGTTTGGCGGGGGTGGCTACACCATATATTTT	CASSLEFGGGGYTIYF
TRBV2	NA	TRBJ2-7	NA	TGTGCCAGCAGTCTCGTAGAACCGGCCTCCTACAATGAGCAGTACTTC	CASSLVEPASYNEQYF
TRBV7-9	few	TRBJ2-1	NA	TGTGCCAGCAGCTTAGGAGAGCGATACAACGAGCAGTTCTTC	CASSLGERYNEQFF
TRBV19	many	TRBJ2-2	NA	TGTGCCAGTAGGCGGACGCTGGGAGGGGAGCTGTTTTTT	CASRRTLGGELFF
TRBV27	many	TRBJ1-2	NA	TGTGCCAGCAGACCCCACGTGGACAGAACGAATGGCTACACCTTC	CASRPHVDRTNGYTF
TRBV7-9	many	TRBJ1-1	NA	TGTGCCAGCAGCTTATTCTACGGGAACACTGAAGCTTTCTTT	CASSLFYGNTEAFF
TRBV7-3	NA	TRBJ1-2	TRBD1	TGTGCCAGCAGCACCGGACAGGGCATGTATGGCTACACCTTC	CASSTGQGMYGYTF
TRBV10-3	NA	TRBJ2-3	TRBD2	TGTGCCATCAGTGCGTTGTGGCGGGGGGAGAAAGATTCGCAGTATTTT	CAISALWRGEKDSQYF
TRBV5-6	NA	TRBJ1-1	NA	TGTGCCAGCAACTTGAGTGTCAACACTGAAGCTTTCTTT	CASNLSVNTEAFF
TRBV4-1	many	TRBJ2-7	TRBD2	TGCGCCAGCAGCCAAGATCTAGGCGGGGGGCTGTCCTACGAGCAGTACTTC	CASSQDLGGGLSYEQYF
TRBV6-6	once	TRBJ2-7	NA	TGTGCCAGCAGTCAATCGACGGCAAACTACGAGCAGTACTTC	CASSQSTANYEQYF
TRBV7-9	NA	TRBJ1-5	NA	TGTGCCAGCAGCCAACTAGCCCAGGGTAATCAGCCCCAGCATTTT	CASSQLAQGNQPQHF
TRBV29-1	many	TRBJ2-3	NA	TGCAGCGTTGAGTTCGCAGATACGCAGTATTTT	CSVEFADTQYF
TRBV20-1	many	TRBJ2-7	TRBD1	TGCAGTGCCCAGGGACAGGGACGGTCCTACGAGCAGTACTTC	CSAQGQGRSYEQYF
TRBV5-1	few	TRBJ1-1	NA	TGCGCCAGCAGCTTGGTCGGGATGAACACTGAAGCTTTCTTT	CASSLVGMNTEAFF
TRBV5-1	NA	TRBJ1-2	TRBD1	TGCGCCAGCAGCTGGGGGACAGATCCCAACCCCTATGGCTACACCTTC	CASSWGTDPNPYGYTF
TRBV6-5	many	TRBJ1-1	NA	TGTGCCTCCCACTCGGAAGGTACGGCTGAAGCTTTCTTT	CASHSEGTAEAFF
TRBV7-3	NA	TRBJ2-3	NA	TGTGCCAGCAGCTTAACCATGGGGGGGCCATATACGCAGTATTTT	CASSLTMGGPYTQYF
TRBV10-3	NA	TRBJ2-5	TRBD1	TGTGCCATCAGGGGAGGACAGGGGGGGGAGACCCAGTACTTC	CAIRGGQGGETQYF
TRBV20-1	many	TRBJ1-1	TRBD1	TGCAGTGCTAGAGATGAAGGGGGCGTAAGTGAAGCTTTCTTT	CSARDEGGVSEAFF
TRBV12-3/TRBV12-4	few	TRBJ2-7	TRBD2	TGTGCCAGCAGTTCTGCGGGAGTATATCGCTACGAGCAGTACTTC	CASSSAGVYRYEQYF
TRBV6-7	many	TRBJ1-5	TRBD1	TGTGCCAGCAGTTACTTGTGCCGGGACAGTCATCAGCCCCAGCATTTT	CASSYLCRDSHQPQHF
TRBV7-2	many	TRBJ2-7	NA	TGTGCCAGCAGCCCCCTAGTAATCCTCCACGAGCAGTACTTC	CASSPLVILHEQYF
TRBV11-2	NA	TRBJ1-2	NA	TGTGCCAGCAGCTTGGTTGAGTGGGATAACTATGGCTACACCTTC	CASSLVEWDNYGYTF
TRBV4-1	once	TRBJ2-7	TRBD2	TGTGCCAGCAGCTTGCGTAGCGGGGTTGCCCACACAGATACGCAGTACTTC	CASSLRSGVAHTDTQYF
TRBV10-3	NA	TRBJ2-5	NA	TGTGCCATCTCCTATGACTTCGGCCAAGAGACCCAGTACTTC	CAISYDFGQETQYF
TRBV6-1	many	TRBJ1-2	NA	TGTGCCAGCAACAGGGTCTATGGCTACACCTTC	CASNRVYGYTF
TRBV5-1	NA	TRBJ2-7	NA	TGCGCCAGGACCAGTCCCCAGCAGTACTTC	CARTSPQQYF
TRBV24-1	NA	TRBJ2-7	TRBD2	TGTGCCACCAGTGATCCTGGACTAGCGGGAGATGAGCAGTACTTC	CATSDPGLAGDEQYF
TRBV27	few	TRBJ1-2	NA	TGTGCCAGCAGTTTTTGGGGGGAATATGGCTACACCTTC	CASSFWGEYGYTF
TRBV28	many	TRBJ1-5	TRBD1	TGTGCCAGCAGTTTAGGGACAGTCTATAGCAATCAGCCCCAGCATTTT	CASSLGTVYSNQPQHF
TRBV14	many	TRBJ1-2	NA	TGTGCCAGCAGCCAAGATCCCGCAGACTATGGCTACACCTTC	CASSQDPADYGYTF
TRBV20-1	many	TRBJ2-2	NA	TGCAGTGCTAGACTTTCCGGGCGCAGGGACACCGGGGAGCTGTTTTTT	CSARLSGRRDTGELFF
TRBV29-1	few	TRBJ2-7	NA	TGCAGCGTTGAATACCCTCAATGGAGCGGCAATGAGCAGTACTTC	CSVEYPQWSGNEQYF
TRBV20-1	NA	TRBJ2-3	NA	TGCAGTGCTAGAGACTGGGGATTCACAGATACGCAGTATTTT	CSARDWGFTDTQYF
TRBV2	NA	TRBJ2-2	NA	TGTGCCAGCAGCCAGCGGGCATCGAACACCGGGGAGCTGTTTTTT	CASSQRASNTGELFF
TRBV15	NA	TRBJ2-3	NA	TGTGCCACCAGCAGAGGTCTAGCGAACCCAGAAACTAGCACAGATACGCAGTATTTT	CATSRGLANPETSTDTQYF
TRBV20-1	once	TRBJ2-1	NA	TGCAGTGCTAGAGAAGGAAGGGCGTGGTACAATGAGCAGTTCTTC	CSAREGRAWYNEQFF
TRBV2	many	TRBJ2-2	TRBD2	TGTGCCAGCAGACCTGCAGCGGGGGAGAACACCGGGGAGCTGTTTTTT	CASRPAAGENTGELFF
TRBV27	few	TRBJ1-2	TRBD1	TGTGCCAGCAGTTCCCCAGACAGGGCGGGTGGCTACACCTTC	CASSSPDRAGGYTF
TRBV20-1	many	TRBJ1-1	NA	TGCAGTGCTAGCCAAGGAAAAGGCACTGAAGCTTTCTTT	CSASQGKGTEAFF
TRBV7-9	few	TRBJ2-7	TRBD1	TGTGCCTGGAGGACAGGGGCTGGTTTTTCCTACGAGCAGTACTTC	CAWRTGAGFSYEQYF
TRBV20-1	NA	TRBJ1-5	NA	TGCAGTGCTAGGACTCTTATCAATCAGCCCCAGCATTTT	CSARTLINQPQHF
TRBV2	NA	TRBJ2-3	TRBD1	TGTGCCATAACTCCCGGGACAGGGACAGATACGCAGTATTTT	CAITPGTGTDTQYF
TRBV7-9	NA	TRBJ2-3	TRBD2	TGTGCCTGCGGTACCCAGCGGGACCGGACAGATACGCAGTATTTT	CACGTQRDRTDTQYF